This T cell receptor (beta chain) was identified during a study of blood T cell repertoires in COVID-19. Study details: Acute and convalescent COVID-19 specimens originated in the United States, Italy and Spain.

CDR1 is MNHNY and CDR2 is SVGAGI in the germline V gene (reference sequence). The V and J ends lost 2 bases and 2 bases, in that order; junction bases with no gene match: 2. This CDR3 is 15 amino acids long. Source study methods: Using reference gene primer amplification, nucleated cell counts were estimated. This table comes from immunoSEQ multiplex PCR, and its TCRdb copy is limited to in-frame clones, with some not included. Clonal size and the V and J genes are those of that table, whereas D and trimming came from the DNA. The table lists roughly 250,000 clones, around 84% of them singletons, with around 0.96% in the top ten.

The genes are TRBV6-6 and TRBJ1-1, with 10 bases fitting TRBD1. The origin of this receptor is a middle-aged man with acute or convalescent COVID-19. Sequenced input: peripheral blood. The CDR3, as DNA: TGTGCCAGCAGTTACCGGGACAGGGGCAACACTGAAGCTTTCTTT. Residues: CASSYRDRGNTEAFF.